What follows are 18 T cell receptor beta chains derived from one specimen sequenced in a study of T-cell reconstitution after alpha-beta-depleted transplantation in children. Unique molecular identifiers were incorporated during preparation of the TCRbeta library. TCRdb used MiXCR to reprocess the PCR reads, holding one entry per CDR3 protein. Of more than 300,000 distinct CDR3 sequences listed, 15% to 20% were seen once; the top ten hold roughly 40%. The sequences come from PBMCs, mostly from graft donor cells, collected 360 days after TCRalphabeta/CD19-depleted stem cell transplant. Receptors were obtained from a male patient aged 2-15 years who had a stem cell transplant for acute lymphoblastic leukemia, so the T cells may come from the graft donor.

This clonotype was observed a single time. The V gene is TRBV11-1, the J gene TRBJ2-1, with 11 bases aligning to TRBD1. CDR3 length: 18 amino acids. The germline V gene has CDR1 SGHAT and CDR2 FQDESV (reference sequence). Trimming removed 1 base from V and 7 bases from J; junction bases left unmatched: 12. CDR3 DNA: TGTGCCAGCAGCTTAGGCGGACAGGGGGCTAGATTCTGGAATGAGCAGTTCTTC. Translation: CASSLGGQGARFWNEQFF.

This sequence joins TRBV7-9 and TRBJ2-7; D possibly corresponds to TRBD2 (5 bases). Trimming left V 5 bases short and J 2 bases short, with 10 bases between. Germline values: CDR1 SEHNR, CDR2 FQNEAQ (reference sequence). The CDR3 contains 13 residues. CDR3 sequence (DNA): TGTGCCAGCAGCCGACCCGGGACCTACGAGCAGTACTTC. Amino acids: CASSRPGTYEQYF.

The sample holds a few counts of this clonotype. The V gene is TRBV20-1, the J gene TRBJ1-5; 7 bases match TRBD1. This CDR3 contains 12 residues. Per the germline V gene, CDR1 is DFQATT and CDR2 is SNEGSKA (reference sequence). The J segment lost 7 bases and the V segment lost 4 bases, leaving 4 bases of the junction unmatched. DNA of the CDR3: TGCAGTGCTATTACAGGGGACCAGCCCCAGCATTTT. Residues: CSAITGDQPQHF.

This sequence joins TRBV7-9 and TRBJ1-4, with TRBD1 identical over 7 bases. Trimming cost V 5 bases and J 6 bases; bases outside gene matches: 9. Germline CDR1 SEHNR, CDR2 FQNEAQ (reference sequence). The CDR3 consists of 15 residues. The CDR3 loop reads CASSARQGTDEKLFF. CDR3 nucleotide sequence: TGTGCCAGCAGCGCCCGACAGGGAACGGATGAAAAACTGTTTTTT.

V is TRBV7-3 and J is TRBJ2-6; maybe TRBD2 (5 bases). The CDR3 contains 17 residues. Germline values: CDR1 SGHTA, CDR2 FQGTGA. The V and J ends lost 5 bases and 0 bases respectively, with 14 bases between them. The CDR3 DNA is TGTGCCAGCAGCCCGAGAGGGCAGACCTCTGGGGCCAACGTCCTGACTTTC. This encodes CASSPRGQTSGANVLTF.

This clonotype has more than one count but fewer than ten. The V and J genes are TRBV5-1 and TRBJ2-3; TRBD1 agrees at 8 bases. This CDR3 has 16 amino acids. The ends lost 3 bases at V and 4 bases at J; junction bases unmatched: 10. Looked up from germline, CDR1 is SGHRS and CDR2 is YFSETQ. CDR3 protein: CASSSDRVVSADTQYF. For the CDR3, the DNA is TGCGCCAGCAGCTCGGACAGGGTGGTATCCGCAGATACGCAGTATTTT.

A few counts support this clonotype. The gene calls are TRBV15 and TRBJ2-3; D is possibly TRBD1 or TRBD2 (5 bases each). V shed 2 bases and J shed 3 bases, with 21 bases lying between them. The CDR3 covers 18 residues. CDR1 and CDR2 from the germline V gene are LNHNV and YYDKDF (reference sequence). The CDR3 loop is CATSRSTPGPALTDTQYF. Here the CDR3 DNA reads TGTGCCACCAGCAGATCGACCCCGGGACCTGCATTAACAGATACGCAGTATTTT.

The chain uses TRBV20-1 and TRBJ2-7; 9 bases are a match to TRBD2. Per germline, CDR1 DFQATT and CDR2 SNEGSKA (reference sequence). Trimming cost V 6 bases and J 2 bases; bases outside gene matches: 11. The CDR3 covers 15 residues. As DNA, the CDR3 is TGCAGTGCCCGGTCGGCTAGCGGGGATACCTACGAGCAGTACTTC. Amino acids: CSARSASGDTYEQYF.

The chain has TRBV7-9 and TRBJ2-3; D unresolved. V shed 3 bases and J shed 0 bases, with 13 bases lying between them. This CDR3 region has 16 residues. CDR1 and CDR2 (germline): SEHNR, FQNEAQ (reference sequence). The CDR3 sequence is CASSFVLTKSTDTQYF. Here the CDR3 DNA reads TGTGCCAGCAGCTTCGTCCTAACGAAAAGCACAGATACGCAGTATTTT.

This clonotype was observed at least ten times. The chain recombines TRBV6-2 or TRBV6-3 with TRBJ2-7; 7 nucleotides agree with TRBD1. This CDR3 spans 15 amino acids. The germline CDR1 and CDR2 sequences are MNHEY and SVGEGT. V lost 4 bases, J lost 5 bases, and 11 bases stayed unmatched. CDR3 residues: CASSFISGTVDEQYF. CDR3 DNA: TGTGCCAGCAGTTTCATCTCCGGGACAGTGGACGAGCAGTACTTC.

V usage is TRBV20-1 and J usage is TRBJ2-2, with 9 bases identical to TRBD2. This CDR3 is built from 15 residues. CDR1 and CDR2 from the germline V gene are DFQATT and SNEGSKA (reference sequence). The trim removed 1 base at V and 5 bases at J, leaving 5 bases unmatched. DNA for the CDR3: TGCAGTGCTAGAGTAGCGGGAGTCAGGACCGGGGAGCTGTTTTTT. It encodes CSARVAGVRTGELFF.

This clonotype was counted only a few times. V usage is TRBV12-3 or TRBV12-4 and J usage is TRBJ2-3; 10 nucleotides align to TRBD1. Trimming removed 5 bases from V and 1 base from J; junction bases left unmatched: 6. The CDR3 is 16 residues long. The CDR3 sequence: CASSPRTGGGTDTQYF. In DNA form, the CDR3 reads TGTGCCAGCAGTCCAAGGACAGGGGGGGGCACAGATACGCAGTATTTT.

A few counts support this clonotype. V is TRBV12-3 or TRBV12-4 and J is TRBJ1-6, with TRBD1 matching over 10 bases. The V and J ends lost 2 bases and 15 bases, in that order; junction bases with no gene match: 22. This CDR3 region has 19 residues. CDR3: CASSLLGQGKKDVPSFLHF. The CDR3 bases are TGTGCCAGCAGTTTACTGGGACAGGGGAAGAAAGACGTCCCCTCCTTCCTCCACTTT.

This clonotype was detected once. The chain has TRBV29-1 and TRBJ2-1; D call uncertain. The germline V gene has CDR1 SQVTM and CDR2 ANQGSEA. Trimming left V 1 base short and J 1 base short, with 11 bases between. The CDR3 covers 15 residues. As DNA, the CDR3 is TGCAGCGTTGAAGGGCACAATAAATCCTACAATGAGCAGTTCTTC. It translates to CSVEGHNKSYNEQFF.

This clonotype was picked up many times. The chain recombines TRBV11-2 with TRBJ2-7; TRBD1 matches at 9 bases. Looked up from germline, CDR1 is SGHAT and CDR2 is FQNNGV. The CDR3 length is 15 residues. V lost 3 bases and J lost 3; bases outside the gene matches: 6. For the CDR3, the DNA is TGTGCCAGCAGCTTTAGCCGGGACAGGGACTACGAGCAGTACTTC. Its protein is CASSFSRDRDYEQYF.

The chain is built from TRBV4-1 and TRBJ2-7; 8 bases fit TRBD1. The ends lost 5 bases at V and 2 bases at J; junction bases unmatched: 8. This CDR3 comprises 15 residues. Germline CDR1 and CDR2: MGHRA and YSYEKL. The CDR3 here is CASSGRTGSPYEQYF. The CDR3 DNA follows: TGCGCCAGCAGCGGCCGGACAGGGTCTCCCTACGAGCAGTACTTC.

The table lists this clonotype with many counts. This chain connects TRBV20-1 to TRBJ1-4; perhaps TRBD1 as D (6 bases). V lost 7 bases, J lost 8 bases, and 14 bases lay in between. In germline, CDR1 is DFQATT, CDR2 SNEGSKA (reference sequence). This CDR3 has 12 residues. The CDR3 DNA reads TGCAGTGGAGGCGAGGGGGAAGAAAAACTGTTTTTT. Translated, it gives CSGGEGEEKLFF.

The chain combines TRBV6-5 with TRBJ1-2, with 10 bases fitting TRBD1. Germline CDR1 is MNHEY and CDR2 is SVGAGI. This CDR3 is 16 amino acids long. With V trimmed by 6 bases and J by 0 bases, 7 bases remained unmatched. Written as DNA, the CDR3 is TGTGCCAGCAGCCGACAGGGGGCTGGATCTAACTATGGCTACACCTTC. Translation gives CASSRQGAGSNYGYTF.